This T cell receptor (beta chain) is from a study of shared clonotypes between healthy human individuals. Study-wide results and caveats: Generally, naive subsets came out with larger estimated richness than memory subsets.

On this clone: As yet, its antigen is unknown.

Using about 220 ng DNA, 30,000 to 35,000 T cell genomes, the sorted-subset replicate PCRs were run. The table came from immunoSEQ multiplex PCR; TCRdb's copy has only in-frame clones and leaves some out. The table includes about 2.3 million clones, over 90% detected once. Sequenced input: naive CD4+ T cells from PBMCs. Regarding subset: CD45RA+ positively selected. The receptor was isolated from a man between 18 and 35 years old in good health. Some clones in this sample may be carry-over from other donors' samples.

CDR3 protein: CASSLLDRRGDEQFF. CDR3 nucleotides: TGCGCCAGCAGCTTACTGGACAGAAGGGGGGACGAGCAGTTCTTC. The chain employs TRBV5-1 and TRBJ2-1, with D perhaps matching TRBD1 or TRBD2 (6 bases each). Germline assignment: CDR1 SGHRS and CDR2 YFSETQ. CDR3 length equals 15 residues. The V and J ends lost 2 bases and 10 bases respectively, with 19 bases between them.